These T cell receptor beta chains were read from a single sample in a study of shared clonotypes between healthy human individuals. Profiled with immunoSEQ multiplex PCR; TCRdb holds only in-frame clones, not every one. The table includes about 2 million clones, roughly 94% detected once. Input material: naive CD8+ T cells sorted from blood. These receptors all come from a man between 18 and 29 years old in good health. Each CDR3 is given with its conserved first and last residue. D genes are given only for firm matches. The size of a clone is reported for some rows only, either as once, few or many, or as a class for expanded clones.

clone size: few; J gene: TRBJ2-3; V gene: TRBV7-2; D gene: NA; CDR3 DNA: TGTGCCAGCAGCGCAGCCAATTCCGGGACTCTCGGCACAGATACGCAGTATTTT; CDR3 protein: CASSAANSGTLGTDTQYF
clone size: NA; J gene: TRBJ2-7; V gene: TRBV7-9; D gene: NA; CDR3 DNA: TGTGCCAGCAGCTTAGCGTCCGCGGGTGAGCAGTACTTC; CDR3 protein: CASSLASAGEQYF
clone size: NA; J gene: TRBJ2-7; V gene: TRBV28; D gene: NA; CDR3 DNA: TGTGCCAGCACTTTGGCCGGGGGCTCCTACGAGCAGTACTTC; CDR3 protein: CASTLAGGSYEQYF
clone size: NA; J gene: TRBJ2-3; V gene: TRBV9; D gene: NA; CDR3 DNA: TGTGCCAGCAGCCCATACAGGGGCACAGATACGCAGTATTTT; CDR3 protein: CASSPYRGTDTQYF
clone size: NA; J gene: TRBJ1-5; V gene: TRBV27; D gene: NA; CDR3 DNA: TGTGCCAGCAGTTCTCGCAGCAATCAGCCCCAGCATTTT; CDR3 protein: CASSSRSNQPQHF
clone size: NA; J gene: TRBJ2-7; V gene: TRBV5-5; D gene: NA; CDR3 DNA: TGTGCCAGCAGCTTGGTACCGGCAGCCGCCTACGAGCAGTACTTC; CDR3 protein: CASSLVPAAAYEQYF
clone size: NA; J gene: TRBJ2-7; V gene: TRBV4-1; D gene: NA; CDR3 DNA: TGCGCCAGCAGCCAACGGGAACCGAGCTCCTACGAGCAGTACTTC; CDR3 protein: CASSQREPSSYEQYF
clone size: NA; J gene: TRBJ2-5; V gene: TRBV11-2; D gene: TRBD1; CDR3 DNA: TGTGCCAGCAGCTACACAGGGGGCTGGAAGACCCAGTACTTC; CDR3 protein: CASSYTGGWKTQYF
clone size: NA; J gene: TRBJ2-2; V gene: TRBV9; D gene: NA; CDR3 DNA: TGTGCCAGCAGTCCCTCCGGGGGGAGGGACATGATCTTGTTTTTT; CDR3 protein: CASSPSGGRDMILFF
clone size: NA; J gene: TRBJ2-2; V gene: TRBV7-9; D gene: NA; CDR3 DNA: TGTGCCAGCAGCCCCATTTTTGGTGAGGACACCGGGGAGCTGTTTTTT; CDR3 protein: CASSPIFGEDTGELFF
clone size: NA; J gene: TRBJ1-5; V gene: TRBV2; D gene: NA; CDR3 DNA: TGTGCCAGCAGTGGGGAAGACCCCAATCAGCCCCAGCATTTT; CDR3 protein: CASSGEDPNQPQHF
clone size: NA; J gene: TRBJ1-3; V gene: TRBV9; D gene: NA; CDR3 DNA: TGTGCCAGCAGCGGTTACACAGGGAACTCTGGAAACACCATATATTTT; CDR3 protein: CASSGYTGNSGNTIYF
clone size: NA; J gene: TRBJ2-3; V gene: TRBV10-3; D gene: NA; CDR3 DNA: TGTGCCATCAGTGAGTCGGGTGCTAGCACAGATACGCAGTATTTT; CDR3 protein: CAISESGASTDTQYF
clone size: NA; J gene: TRBJ1-1; V gene: TRBV7-9; D gene: NA; CDR3 DNA: TGTGCCAGCAGCCCAGCGGGGCAGATGAACACTGAAGCTTTCTTT; CDR3 protein: CASSPAGQMNTEAFF
clone size: once; J gene: TRBJ2-5; V gene: TRBV9; D gene: TRBD2; CDR3 DNA: TGTGCCAGCACCCCCCGAGGGCTAGCGGGGGCCCACCAAGAGACCCAGTACTTC; CDR3 protein: CASTPRGLAGAHQETQYF
clone size: NA; J gene: TRBJ1-1; V gene: TRBV9; D gene: NA; CDR3 DNA: TGTGCCAGCAGCGTAGCGTGGACGTCCACTGAAGCTTTCTTT; CDR3 protein: CASSVAWTSTEAFF
clone size: NA; J gene: TRBJ2-2; V gene: TRBV19; D gene: TRBD2; CDR3 DNA: TGTGCCAGTAGTAACCTTAGCGGGGGCCTTATTACCGGGGAGCTGTTTTTT; CDR3 protein: CASSNLSGGLITGELFF
clone size: NA; J gene: TRBJ2-3; V gene: TRBV2; D gene: NA; CDR3 DNA: TGTGCCAGCAGACCCCTTCCCTGGAGGGAGGAGGCAGATACGCAGTATTTT; CDR3 protein: CASRPLPWREEADTQYF
clone size: NA; J gene: TRBJ2-2; V gene: TRBV30; D gene: NA; CDR3 DNA: TGTGCCTGGACAGGGCTCACCGGGGAGCTGTTTTTT; CDR3 protein: CAWTGLTGELFF
clone size: NA; J gene: TRBJ2-1; V gene: TRBV5-1; D gene: NA; CDR3 DNA: TGCGCCAGCAGCCTCTCAAGCTCCTACAATGAGCAGTTCTTC; CDR3 protein: CASSLSSSYNEQFF
clone size: NA; J gene: TRBJ1-4; V gene: TRBV28; D gene: NA; CDR3 DNA: TGTGCCAGCAGTTTTAGGGGAGGAGGTGATGAAAAACTGTTTTTT; CDR3 protein: CASSFRGGGDEKLFF
clone size: NA; J gene: TRBJ2-7; V gene: TRBV5-1; D gene: TRBD2; CDR3 DNA: TGCGCCAGCAGCTACAGGACTAGCGGGAACTACGAGCAGTACTTC; CDR3 protein: CASSYRTSGNYEQYF
clone size: NA; J gene: TRBJ2-7; V gene: TRBV27; D gene: TRBD2; CDR3 DNA: TGTGCCAGCAGTTCCACGACTAGCGGGAGTGAGCAGTACTTC; CDR3 protein: CASSSTTSGSEQYF
clone size: NA; J gene: TRBJ2-7; V gene: TRBV9; D gene: TRBD1; CDR3 DNA: TGTGCCAGCAGCGCCGGGACAGGCCTGGACGAGCAGTACTTC; CDR3 protein: CASSAGTGLDEQYF
clone size: NA; J gene: TRBJ1-4; V gene: TRBV11-2; D gene: NA; CDR3 DNA: TGTGCCAGCAGCCAAGGCATCCGGGAGGTTGCGGCAACTAATGAAAAACTGTTTTTT; CDR3 protein: CASSQGIREVAATNEKLFF
clone size: NA; J gene: TRBJ2-5; V gene: TRBV19; D gene: NA; CDR3 DNA: TGTGCCAGTAGCGACATCCAAGAGACCCAGTACTTC; CDR3 protein: CASSDIQETQYF
clone size: NA; J gene: TRBJ2-7; V gene: TRBV6-6; D gene: NA; CDR3 DNA: TGTGCCAGCAGTGAGACGGGGAGCTACGAGCAGTACTTC; CDR3 protein: CASSETGSYEQYF
clone size: NA; J gene: TRBJ2-1; V gene: TRBV21-1; D gene: NA; CDR3 DNA: TGTGCCAGCAGCGAATCTGTTTGGCGGGAGACCTACAATGAGCAGTTCTTC; CDR3 protein: CASSESVWRETYNEQFF
clone size: NA; J gene: TRBJ2-1; V gene: TRBV30; D gene: NA; CDR3 DNA: TGTGCCTGGAGCCCCGGATACGAGCAGTTCTTC; CDR3 protein: CAWSPGYEQFF
clone size: NA; J gene: TRBJ2-7; V gene: TRBV30; D gene: NA; CDR3 DNA: TGTGCCTGGAGTATTGGGACAACCTACGAGCAGTACTTC; CDR3 protein: CAWSIGTTYEQYF
clone size: NA; J gene: TRBJ2-7; V gene: TRBV2; D gene: NA; CDR3 DNA: TGTGCCAGCACCGGGGGAGCCGACTACGAGCAGTACTTC; CDR3 protein: CASTGGADYEQYF
clone size: NA; J gene: TRBJ2-7; V gene: TRBV29-1; D gene: TRBD2; CDR3 DNA: TGCAGCGTTGAATGGGTGACTAGCGGGGCTACCTACGAGCAGTACTTC; CDR3 protein: CSVEWVTSGATYEQYF
clone size: once; J gene: TRBJ1-1; V gene: TRBV6-5; D gene: NA; CDR3 DNA: TGTGCCAGCAGTTACGAGTTGAACACTGAAGCTTTCTTT; CDR3 protein: CASSYELNTEAFF
clone size: NA; J gene: TRBJ1-1; V gene: TRBV5-8; D gene: NA; CDR3 DNA: TGTGCCAGCAGCCTGTCAGGGGTAGGAACTGAAGCTTTCTTT; CDR3 protein: CASSLSGVGTEAFF
clone size: NA; J gene: TRBJ2-1; V gene: TRBV7-9; D gene: NA; CDR3 DNA: TGTGCCAGCAGCTTAAGCAATGAGCAGTTCTTC; CDR3 protein: CASSLSNEQFF
clone size: few; J gene: TRBJ1-2; V gene: TRBV27; D gene: NA; CDR3 DNA: TGTGCCAGTACCACCTTGGGAGGAGCGCCAGGCTACACCTTC; CDR3 protein: CASTTLGGAPGYTF
clone size: NA; J gene: TRBJ2-5; V gene: TRBV4-3; D gene: NA; CDR3 DNA: TGCGCCAGCAGCCAAGTCTTGGACTACCAAGAGACCCAGTACTTC; CDR3 protein: CASSQVLDYQETQYF
clone size: NA; J gene: TRBJ2-3; V gene: TRBV2; D gene: NA; CDR3 DNA: TGTGCCAACACGGATCTAGGTTTCCCAGATACGCAGTATTTT; CDR3 protein: CANTDLGFPDTQYF
clone size: NA; J gene: TRBJ1-3; V gene: TRBV6-5; D gene: NA; CDR3 DNA: TGTGCCAGCAGCGTGGGGGGCACCATATATTTT; CDR3 protein: CASSVGGTIYF
clone size: once; J gene: TRBJ1-5; V gene: TRBV10-2; D gene: NA; CDR3 DNA: TGCGCCAGCTCCCGCGGGAATCAGCCCCAGCATTTT; CDR3 protein: CASSRGNQPQHF
clone size: NA; J gene: TRBJ2-3; V gene: TRBV4-1; D gene: NA; CDR3 DNA: TGCGCCAGCAGCCGGGACGGGGTACTAGGGGCAGATACGCAGTATTTT; CDR3 protein: CASSRDGVLGADTQYF
clone size: NA; J gene: TRBJ2-7; V gene: TRBV27; D gene: NA; CDR3 DNA: TGTGCCAGCAGTTTATCGGGACACGAGAACTCCTACGAGCAGTACTTC; CDR3 protein: CASSLSGHENSYEQYF
clone size: NA; J gene: TRBJ2-3; V gene: TRBV10-3; D gene: NA; CDR3 DNA: TGTGCCATCAGTGAGGGGCGGGAAACAGATACGCAGTATTTT; CDR3 protein: CAISEGRETDTQYF